The clone carrying this T cell receptor beta chain was seen just once. Assay: immunoSEQ multiplex PCR; the TCRdb copy retains only in-frame clones and omits some. The sample yields around 50,000 clones, about 83% seen once. Germline CDR1 is LNHDA and CDR2 is SQIVND (reference sequence). The germline V and J ends were trimmed by 3 bases and 4 bases, with 12 bases remaining between them. The CDR3 has 15 residues. The data are from a study of T cell changes during pregnancy in multiple sclerosis. The sample consisted of peripheral blood from another person, used as feeder cells. This chain links TRBV19 with TRBJ2-2; D call uncertain. The receptor comes from a human donor whose cells served as feeder cells for cultures in a pregnancy study. The CDR3 reads CASSIDMFGTGELFF. For the CDR3, the DNA is TGTGCCAGTAGTATCGATATGTTTGGCACCGGGGAGCTGTTTTTT. Combining the CDR3 with reference TRBV19 and TRBJ2-2 gives the whole variable domain DGGITQSPKYLFRKEGQNVTLSCEQNLNHDAMYWYRQDPGQGLRLIYYSQIVNDFQKGDIAEGYSVSREKKESFPLTVTSAQKNPTAFYLCASSIDMFGTGELFFGEGSRLTVL.